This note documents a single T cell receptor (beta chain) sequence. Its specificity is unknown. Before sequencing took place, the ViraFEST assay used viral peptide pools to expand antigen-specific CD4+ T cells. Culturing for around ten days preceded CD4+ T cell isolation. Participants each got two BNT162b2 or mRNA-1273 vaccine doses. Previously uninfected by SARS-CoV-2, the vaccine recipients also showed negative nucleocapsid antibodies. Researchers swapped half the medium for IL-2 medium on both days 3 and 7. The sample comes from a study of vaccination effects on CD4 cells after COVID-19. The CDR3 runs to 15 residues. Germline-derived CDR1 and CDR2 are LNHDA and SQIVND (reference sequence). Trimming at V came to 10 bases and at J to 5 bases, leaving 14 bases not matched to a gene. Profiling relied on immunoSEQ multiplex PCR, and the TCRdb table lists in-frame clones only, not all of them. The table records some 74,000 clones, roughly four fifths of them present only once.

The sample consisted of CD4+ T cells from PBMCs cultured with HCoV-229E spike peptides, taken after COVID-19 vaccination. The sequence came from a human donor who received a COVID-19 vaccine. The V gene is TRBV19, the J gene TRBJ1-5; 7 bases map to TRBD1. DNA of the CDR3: TGTGCCACCAACACAGAACAGGGGTTACATCAGCCCCAGCATTTT. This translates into CATNTEQGLHQPQHF.